This entry describes one T cell receptor (beta chain). What antigen it recognizes has not been identified. Base-call qualities are not available, and no considerably larger clone is one nucleotide away. This sample was taken from a study of response to subunit inactivated influenza vaccine (dated by TCRdb to the late 2010s). About the full investigation: Deep quantitative profiling of the T cell receptor repertoire was used in the study to follow responses to a trivalent subunit inactivated influenza vaccine. Points the paper makes about the study in general: It was suggested by the authors that each seasonal influenza vaccination may recruit only a limited number of new T cells.

Libraries came from RT-PCR. Data came from an Illumina HiSeq 2500. Using fastp trimming at Q25 and MiXCR clonotype assembly, TCRdb reanalyzed the public sequencing data and kept in-frame beta chains. Merged by CDR3 protein, the rows form single entries marked with the most common genes and DNA. The sample table holds around 850,000 distinct CDR3 sequences, of which approximately 17% were seen once. 9.5% to 13% of the sample lies in the top ten. V loses 2 bases of germline sequence and J loses 1 base, and the interval between the two ends is 10 bases. The germline V gene (reference sequence) yields LGHDT for CDR1 and YNNKEL for CDR2. The CDR3 runs 15 amino acids, cysteine and phenylalanine included. Only CDR3 DNA is held: 45 bases, read in frame from base 1.

The source is a man aged 45-60 years who received an inactivated influenza vaccine. Donor details come from another sample of the same person, matched by shared clones. The sequencing used PBMCs from blood, collected about 5 days after vaccination. The sequence joins TRBV3-1 to TRBJ2-3, and possibly TRBD2, on 5 matching bases. CDR3 region: CASSQTWGGTDTQYF. The nucleotides read TGTGCCAGCAGCCAAACCTGGGGAGGCACAGATACGCAGTATTTT.